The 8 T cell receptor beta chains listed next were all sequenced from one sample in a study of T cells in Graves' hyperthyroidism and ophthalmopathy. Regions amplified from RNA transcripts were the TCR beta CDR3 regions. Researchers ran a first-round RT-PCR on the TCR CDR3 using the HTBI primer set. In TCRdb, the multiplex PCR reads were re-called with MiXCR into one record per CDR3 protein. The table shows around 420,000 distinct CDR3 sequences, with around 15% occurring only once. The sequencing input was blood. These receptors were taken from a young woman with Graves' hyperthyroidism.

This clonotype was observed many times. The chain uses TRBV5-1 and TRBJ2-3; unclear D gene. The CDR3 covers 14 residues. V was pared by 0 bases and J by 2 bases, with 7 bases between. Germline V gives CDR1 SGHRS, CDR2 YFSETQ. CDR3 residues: CASSLVPSTDTQYF. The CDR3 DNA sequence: TGCGCCAGCAGCTTGGTCCCCTCCACAGATACGCAGTATTTT.

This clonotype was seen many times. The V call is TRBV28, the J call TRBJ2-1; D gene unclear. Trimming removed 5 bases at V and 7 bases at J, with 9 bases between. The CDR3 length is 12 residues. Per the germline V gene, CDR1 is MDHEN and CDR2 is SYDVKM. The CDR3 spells CASSKRSNEQFF. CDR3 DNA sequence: TGTGCCAGCAGTAAACGGTCGAATGAGCAGTTCTTC. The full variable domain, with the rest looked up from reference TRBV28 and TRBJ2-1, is DVKVTQSSRYLVKRTGEKVFLECVQDMDHENMFWYRQDPGLGLRLIYFSYDVKMKEKGDIPEGYSVSREKKERFSLILESASTNQTSMYLCASSKRSNEQFFGPGTRLTVL.

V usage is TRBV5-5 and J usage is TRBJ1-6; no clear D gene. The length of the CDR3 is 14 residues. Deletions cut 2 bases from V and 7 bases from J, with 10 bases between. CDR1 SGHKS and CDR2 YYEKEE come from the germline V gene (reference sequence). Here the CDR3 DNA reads TGTGCCAGCAGCTTCGGACGGAGAAATTCACCCCTCCACTTT. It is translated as CASSFGRRNSPLHF.

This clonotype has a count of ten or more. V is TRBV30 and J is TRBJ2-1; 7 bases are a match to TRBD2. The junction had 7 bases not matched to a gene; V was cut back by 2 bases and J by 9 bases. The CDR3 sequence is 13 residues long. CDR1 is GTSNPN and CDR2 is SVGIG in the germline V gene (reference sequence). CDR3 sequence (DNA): TGTGCCTGGAGTTCAGCGGGATTCGGTGAGCAGTTCTTC. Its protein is CAWSSAGFGEQFF.

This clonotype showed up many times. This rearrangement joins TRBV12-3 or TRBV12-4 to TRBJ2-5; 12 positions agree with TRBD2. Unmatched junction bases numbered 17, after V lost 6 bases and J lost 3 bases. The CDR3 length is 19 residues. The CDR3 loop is CASSPTSGRPRYLEETQYF. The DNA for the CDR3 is TGTGCCAGCAGCCCCACTAGCGGGAGGCCACGGTACCTCGAAGAGACCCAGTACTTC.

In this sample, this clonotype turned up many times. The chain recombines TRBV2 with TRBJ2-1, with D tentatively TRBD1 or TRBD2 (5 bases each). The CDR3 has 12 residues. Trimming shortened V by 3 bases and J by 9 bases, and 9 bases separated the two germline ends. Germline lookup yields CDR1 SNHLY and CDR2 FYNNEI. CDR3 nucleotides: TGTGCCAGCAGTGACTCTGGGGGTGAGCAGTTCTTC. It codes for CASSDSGGEQFF.

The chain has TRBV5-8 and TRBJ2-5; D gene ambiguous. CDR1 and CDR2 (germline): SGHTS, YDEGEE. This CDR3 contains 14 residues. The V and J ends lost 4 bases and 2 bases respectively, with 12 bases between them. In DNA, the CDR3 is TGTGCCAGCAGCACGCTCGACCGTCAAGAGACCCAGTACTTC. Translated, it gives CASSTLDRQETQYF.

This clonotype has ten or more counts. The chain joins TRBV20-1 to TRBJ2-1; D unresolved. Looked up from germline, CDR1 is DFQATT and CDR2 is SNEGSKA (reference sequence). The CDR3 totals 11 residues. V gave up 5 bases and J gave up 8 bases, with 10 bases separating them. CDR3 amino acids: CSASGEDEQFF. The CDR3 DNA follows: TGCAGTGCTTCAGGAGAAGATGAGCAGTTCTTC.